This T cell receptor beta chain was recorded in a study of patients and donors after allogeneic stem cell transplantation. This CDR3 spans 15 amino acids. In germline, CDR1 is GTSNPN, CDR2 SVGIG (reference sequence). V was clipped by 4 bases and J by 0 bases; unmatched bases: 3. TCRdb re-derived calls from the RT-PCR reads in MiXCR, one entry per CDR3 protein. This sample yields more than 850,000 distinct CDR3 sequences, of which about a sixth are seen a single time; 6% belongs to the top ten. The rearrangement links TRBV30 to TRBJ2-2, with 9 bases fitting TRBD2. The TCR was taken from a human donor who was either an allogeneic HSCT recipient or a stem cell or donor lymphocyte infusion donor (not recorded which). It is not recorded whose cells these are; they may come from a transplant donor. The specimen sequenced was blood, either unsorted or a sorted T cell fraction (not recorded which). CDR3 region: CAWKKREANTGELFF. Written as DNA, the CDR3 is TGTGCCTGGAAAAAGCGGGAGGCGAACACCGGGGAGCTGTTTTTT.